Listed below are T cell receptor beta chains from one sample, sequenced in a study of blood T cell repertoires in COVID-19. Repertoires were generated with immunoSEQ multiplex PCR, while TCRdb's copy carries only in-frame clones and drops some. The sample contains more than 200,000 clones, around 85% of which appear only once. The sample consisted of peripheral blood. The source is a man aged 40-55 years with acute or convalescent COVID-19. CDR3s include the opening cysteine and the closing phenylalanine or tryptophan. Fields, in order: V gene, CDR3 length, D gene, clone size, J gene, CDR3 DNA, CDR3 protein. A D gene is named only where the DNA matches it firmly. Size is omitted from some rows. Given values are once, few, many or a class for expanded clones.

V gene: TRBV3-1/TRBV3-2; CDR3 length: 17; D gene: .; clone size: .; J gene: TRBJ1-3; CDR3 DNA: TGTGCCAGCAGCCATTTCTTGGGACAACGGGCAGGAAACACCATATATTTT; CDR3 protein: CASSHFLGQRAGNTIYF
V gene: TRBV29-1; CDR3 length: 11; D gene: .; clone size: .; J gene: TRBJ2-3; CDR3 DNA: TGCAGCGAATCGAGCACAGATACGCAGTATTTT; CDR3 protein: CSESSTDTQYF
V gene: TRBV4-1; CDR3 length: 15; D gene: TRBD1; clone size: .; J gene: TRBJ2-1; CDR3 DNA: TGCGCCAGCAGCCAAGCCGGGACAGGCGATAATGAGCAGTTCTTC; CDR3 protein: CASSQAGTGDNEQFF
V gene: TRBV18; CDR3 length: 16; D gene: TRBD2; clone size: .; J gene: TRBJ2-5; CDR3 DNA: TGTGCCAGCTCCCAGGCGGGGGACCTTCTGCAAGAGACCCAGTACTTC; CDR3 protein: CASSQAGDLLQETQYF
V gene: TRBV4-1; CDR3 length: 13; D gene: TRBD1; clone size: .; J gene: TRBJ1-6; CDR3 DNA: TGCGCCACCTCGGGACAGGGAAATTCACCCCTCCACTTT; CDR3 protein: CATSGQGNSPLHF
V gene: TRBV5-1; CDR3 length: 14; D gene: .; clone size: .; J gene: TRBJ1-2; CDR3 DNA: TGCGTCAGCAGCTCCCCCTCGACGGAGTATGGCTACACCTTC; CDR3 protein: CVSSSPSTEYGYTF
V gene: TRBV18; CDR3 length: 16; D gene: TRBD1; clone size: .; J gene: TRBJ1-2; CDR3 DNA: TGTGCCAGCTCACCTTTATTTCGGGACAGCTCCTATGGCTACACCTTC; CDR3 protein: CASSPLFRDSSYGYTF
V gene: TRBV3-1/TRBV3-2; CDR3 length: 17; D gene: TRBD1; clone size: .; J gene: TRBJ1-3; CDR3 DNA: TGTGCCAGCAGCCAATGGGAAGGGGGCGTAAGTGGAAACACCATATATTTT; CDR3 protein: CASSQWEGGVSGNTIYF
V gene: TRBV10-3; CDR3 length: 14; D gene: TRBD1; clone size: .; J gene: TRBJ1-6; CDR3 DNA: TGTGCCATCAGGGCGGGACAGGATAATTCACCCCTCCACTTT; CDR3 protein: CAIRAGQDNSPLHF
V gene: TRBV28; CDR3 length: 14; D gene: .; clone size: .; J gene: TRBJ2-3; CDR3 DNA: TGTGCCAGCAGTCCCCCCACTACCACAGATACGCAGTATTTT; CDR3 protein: CASSPPTTTDTQYF
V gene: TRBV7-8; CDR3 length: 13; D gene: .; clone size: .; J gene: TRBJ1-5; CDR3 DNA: TGTGCCAGCAGCTTGGGCAGAAATCAGCCCCAGCATTTT; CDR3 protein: CASSLGRNQPQHF
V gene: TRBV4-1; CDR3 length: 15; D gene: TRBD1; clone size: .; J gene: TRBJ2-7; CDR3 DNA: TGCGCCAGCAGCCAGCCGGGACAGGACCCCTACGAGCAGTACTTC; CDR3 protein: CASSQPGQDPYEQYF
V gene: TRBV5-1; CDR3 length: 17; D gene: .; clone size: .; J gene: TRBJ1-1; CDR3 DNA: TGCGCCAGCGCCCGGGGGGGAAGGGGCTCCGCGAACACTGAAGCTTTCTTT; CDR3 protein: CASARGGRGSANTEAFF
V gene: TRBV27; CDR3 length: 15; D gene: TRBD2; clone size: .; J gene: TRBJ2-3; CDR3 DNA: TGTGCCAGCAGTTCAGCGGGGGGCGCCGTGGATACGCAGTATTTT; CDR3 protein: CASSSAGGAVDTQYF
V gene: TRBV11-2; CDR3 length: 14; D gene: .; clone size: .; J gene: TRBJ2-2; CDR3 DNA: TGTGCCAGCAGCGGACAGGGAGGGATCGGGGAGCTGTTTTTT; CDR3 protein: CASSGQGGIGELFF
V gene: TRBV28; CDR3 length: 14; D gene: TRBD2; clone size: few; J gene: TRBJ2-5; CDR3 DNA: TGTGCCAGCAGCCCCACTAGCGCACAAGAGACCCAGTACTTC; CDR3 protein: CASSPTSAQETQYF
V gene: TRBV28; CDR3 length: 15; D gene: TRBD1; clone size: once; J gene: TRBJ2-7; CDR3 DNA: TGTGCCACCTCAGGCCCGGACAGGGCAGACTACGAGCAGTACTTC; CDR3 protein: CATSGPDRADYEQYF